This is a list of T cell receptor beta chains from one sample in a study of beta chain features in type 1 diabetes. Sequencing used immunoSEQ multiplex PCR; TCRdb keeps in-frame clones, though not all of them. The sample shows under 250,000 clones, roughly 11% of them seen only once. The material sequenced was central memory CD4+ T cells from blood. Receptors originate from a man aged 18 to 35 in good health. Each CDR3 is given with its conserved first and last residue. The D gene is left open where the match is weak. Expanded clones are given a class, and other clones once, few, many or no size at all.

j_call: TRBJ1-5; v_call: TRBV19; clone_size: few; d_call: NA; cdr3_nt: TGTGCCAGTATTCTCGGGAGGGGTCAGCCCCAGCATTTT; cdr3_aa: CASILGRGQPQHF
j_call: TRBJ2-1; v_call: TRBV2; clone_size: few; d_call: TRBD2; cdr3_nt: TGTGCCAGCAGGACCGGGACTAGCGGGAGGGCGGAGGAGCAGTTCTTC; cdr3_aa: CASRTGTSGRAEEQFF
j_call: TRBJ2-1; v_call: TRBV4-3; clone_size: many; d_call: TRBD1; cdr3_nt: TGCGCCAGCAGCCAAGGACAGGGGCAAGACAATGAGCAGTTCTTC; cdr3_aa: CASSQGQGQDNEQFF
j_call: TRBJ2-6; v_call: TRBV5-6; clone_size: few; d_call: TRBD2; cdr3_nt: TGTGCCAGCAGTCTCTCAGGGAGGGCCCTCTCTGGGGCCAACGTCCTGACTTTC; cdr3_aa: CASSLSGRALSGANVLTF
j_call: TRBJ2-7; v_call: TRBV28; clone_size: NA; d_call: NA; cdr3_nt: TGTGCCAGCAGGGCGGGGTTTAGCTCCTACGAGCAGTACTTC; cdr3_aa: CASRAGFSSYEQYF
j_call: TRBJ2-6; v_call: TRBV15; clone_size: many; d_call: NA; cdr3_nt: TGTGCCACCAGCAGAGAAGGGTCTGGGGCCAACGTCCTGACTTTC; cdr3_aa: CATSREGSGANVLTF
j_call: TRBJ2-7; v_call: TRBV7-9; clone_size: few; d_call: NA; cdr3_nt: TGTGCCAGCAGCCCGGACATCCTCTCCTACGAGCAGTACTTC; cdr3_aa: CASSPDILSYEQYF
j_call: TRBJ2-5; v_call: TRBV28; clone_size: few; d_call: TRBD2; cdr3_nt: TGTGCCAGCAGTTCCCCGGGACTAGCGGGAGAAGAGACCCAGTACTTC; cdr3_aa: CASSSPGLAGEETQYF
j_call: TRBJ2-1; v_call: TRBV6-6; clone_size: NA; d_call: TRBD2; cdr3_nt: TGTGCCAGCAGTATCCACGGGGGGAACAATGAGCAGTTCTTC; cdr3_aa: CASSIHGGNNEQFF
j_call: TRBJ2-7; v_call: TRBV11-2; clone_size: many; d_call: NA; cdr3_nt: TGTGCCAGCAGTCAAGACAGGTTCTCCTACGAGCAGTACTTC; cdr3_aa: CASSQDRFSYEQYF
j_call: TRBJ2-5; v_call: TRBV4-3; clone_size: NA; d_call: NA; cdr3_nt: TGCGCCAGCAGCCAAGATCAGGGCGAGGCAGAGACCCAGTACTTC; cdr3_aa: CASSQDQGEAETQYF
j_call: TRBJ2-5; v_call: TRBV29-1; clone_size: NA; d_call: NA; cdr3_nt: TGCAGCTTCACCACGGGAGTGGGGCGGGGGACCCAGTACTTC; cdr3_aa: CSFTTGVGRGTQYF
j_call: TRBJ2-2; v_call: TRBV30; clone_size: NA; d_call: NA; cdr3_nt: TGTGCCTGGAAGGTACAGGTGAACACCGGGGAGCTGTTTTTT; cdr3_aa: CAWKVQVNTGELFF
j_call: TRBJ1-1; v_call: TRBV7-2; clone_size: NA; d_call: NA; cdr3_nt: TGTGCCAGCAGCTTAGCCCGGGCCCTGAACACTGAAGCTTTCTTT; cdr3_aa: CASSLARALNTEAFF
j_call: TRBJ1-4; v_call: TRBV6-5; clone_size: NA; d_call: NA; cdr3_nt: TGTGCCAGCAGGCGGACAGACGCAACTAATGAAAAACTGTTTTTT; cdr3_aa: CASRRTDATNEKLFF
j_call: TRBJ1-1; v_call: TRBV30; clone_size: many; d_call: NA; cdr3_nt: TGTGCCTGGAGTGTAGCAGGGCGTTATACTGAAGCTTTCTTT; cdr3_aa: CAWSVAGRYTEAFF
j_call: TRBJ2-5; v_call: TRBV5-1; clone_size: NA; d_call: NA; cdr3_nt: TGCGCCAGCAGCTCTAATGGCCGCGATCAAGAGACCCAGTACTTC; cdr3_aa: CASSSNGRDQETQYF
j_call: TRBJ1-1; v_call: TRBV5-1; clone_size: NA; d_call: NA; cdr3_nt: TGCGCCAGCAGCGCACCCCAAGGGTTCATGAACACTGAAGCTTTCTTT; cdr3_aa: CASSAPQGFMNTEAFF